The source of this TCR beta chain is a study of T cell repertoires in ileal Crohn's disease. Study-level background: Roughly 40% were active smokers at surgery; median disease duration was roughly eight years. Each sample's TCRB immunosequencing used around 0.45 micrograms of biopsy DNA. About half of patients got postoperative therapy: about ten thiopurines, 18 anti-TNF. The M0 sample came from the inflamed ileal portion of the resected specimen.

Trimming took 0 bases from V and 0 from J, leaving 10 bases between them. The length of the CDR3 is 16 residues. Germline V lookup: CDR1 SGHRS, CDR2 YFSETQ. Documented time point: inflamed ileum from the surgical specimen. TCRdb's table, derived via immunoSEQ multiplex PCR, lists solely in-frame clones and lacks some. The table includes 5,500 to 7,500 clones, around 86% detected once. Sequencing input: ileal tissue. The chain is built from TRBV5-1 and TRBJ2-1, with D unclear. This TCR was recovered from an adult with Crohn's disease. CDR3 residues: CASSLAQVSSYNEQFF. For the CDR3, the DNA is TGCGCCAGCAGCTTGGCGCAGGTGAGCTCCTACAATGAGCAGTTCTTC. The entire variable domain, with the rest obtained from reference TRBV5-1 and TRBJ2-1, is as follows: KAGVTQTPRYLIKTRGQQVTLSCSPISGHRSVSWYQQTPGQGLQFLFEYFSETQRNKGNFPGRFSGRQFSNSRSEMNVSTLELGDSALYLCASSLAQVSSYNEQFFGPGTRLTVL.